The 21 T cell receptor beta chains below all came from one sample that was sequenced in a study of beta chain features in type 1 diabetes. Study-wide results and caveats: TCRB CDR3s were moderately but significantly shorter in Type 1 diabetes patients in all four CD4+ subsets.

The study reverse transcribed the entire isolated RNA, so it sequenced expressed TCRB transcripts. Method: immunoSEQ multiplex PCR; TCRdb's copy keeps in-frame clones and lacks some. This sample has some 16,000 clones; roughly three quarters occur once, and the top ten carry 0.25% to 0.4%. Their antigen targets remain unknown. Sequenced input: stem cell memory CD4+ T cells from blood. The receptors originated from a young woman with type 1 diabetes.

The chain combines TRBV5-1 with TRBJ2-1; 9 bases agree with TRBD2. CDR1 is SGHRS and CDR2 is YFSETQ in the germline V gene. Trimming removed 7 bases from V and 5 bases from J; junction bases left unmatched: 4. The CDR3 sequence is 13 residues long. CDR3 loop: CASQTSGHNEQFF. Written as DNA, the CDR3 is TGCGCCAGCCAGACTAGCGGACACAATGAGCAGTTCTTC.

The chain combines TRBV4-1 with TRBJ2-1, with 10 nucleotides matching TRBD2. The CDR3 has 14 residues. Germline V gene sequence: CDR1 MGHRA, CDR2 YSYEKL. Trimming cost V 5 bases and J 4 bases; bases outside gene matches: 2. CDR3 residues: CASSSSGRYNEQFF. CDR3 sequence (DNA): TGCGCCAGCAGCAGTAGCGGGAGGTACAATGAGCAGTTCTTC.

This clone appeared a few times. The rearrangement links TRBV11-2 to TRBJ2-1; TRBD1 matches 9 bases. Per the germline V gene, CDR1 is SGHAT and CDR2 is FQNNGV. Trimming took 7 bases from V and 6 from J; bases not matched to a gene: 16. CDR3 length: 17 amino acids. This CDR3 reads CASTSIRMRDRVNEQFF. CDR3 nucleotides: TGTGCCAGCACCTCGATCCGAATGCGGGACAGGGTCAATGAGCAGTTCTTC.

The chain uses TRBV6-1 and TRBJ2-1; D possibly corresponds to TRBD2 (6 bases). Germline V gene sequence: CDR1 MNHNS, CDR2 SASEGT. The length of the CDR3 is 12 residues. Trimming pared 4 bases from V and 5 bases from J, leaving 6 bases between. In DNA, the CDR3 is TGTGCCAGCAGTGGCGGGAACAATGAGCAGTTCTTC. Its protein is CASSGGNNEQFF.

The V gene is TRBV29-1, the J gene TRBJ1-5; D not resolved. Trimming took 4 bases from V and 11 from J, leaving 15 bases between them. Germline V gene sequence: CDR1 SQVTM, CDR2 ANQGSEA. The CDR3 loop spans 12 amino acids. CDR3 protein: CSVVGPRLTQHF. CDR3 bases: TGCAGCGTTGTCGGCCCTAGGTTGACCCAGCATTTT.

The V and J genes are TRBV18 and TRBJ2-1; TRBD1 aligns across 9 bases. The CDR3 is made up of 14 amino acids. Germline V lookup: CDR1 KGHSH, CDR2 LQKENI. J gave up 6 bases and V 2 bases, and 2 bases lay outside the gene matches. The chain's CDR3 is CASSPRTGVNEQFF. The DNA of the CDR3 is TGTGCCAGCTCACCAAGGACAGGGGTCAATGAGCAGTTCTTC.

The chain is built from TRBV28 and TRBJ2-7, with no clear D. CDR3 length: 11 residues. The germline V gene has CDR1 MDHEN and CDR2 SYDVKM. Trimming took 4 bases from V and 3 from J, leaving 4 bases between them. Here the CDR3 reads CASSYYYEQYF. In DNA form, the CDR3 reads TGTGCCAGCAGTTATTACTACGAGCAGTACTTC.

V gene TRBV27 combines with J gene TRBJ2-1; D may be TRBD1 (6 bases). Trimming cost V 5 bases and J 4 bases, with 18 bases left between them. CDR1 is MNHEY, CDR2 SMNVEV, per germline (reference sequence). The CDR3 covers 16 residues. Here the CDR3 reads CASSPITGWAYNEQFF. The DNA of the CDR3 is TGTGCCAGCAGTCCCATAACAGGGTGGGCGTACAATGAGCAGTTCTTC.

The chain recombines TRBV7-3 with TRBJ2-1, with D maybe TRBD2 (6 bases). V was pared by 1 base and J by 9 bases, with 28 bases between. The germline V gene encodes CDR1 SGHTA and CDR2 FQGTGA. The CDR3 runs 19 residues. In DNA, the CDR3 is TGTGCCAGCAGCTTAAGAGGCCCCCGGGAGTTGGGTCCGGGCGGTGAGCAGTTCTTC. Translated: CASSLRGPRELGPGGEQFF. Variable domain in full (rest from reference TRBV7-3 and TRBJ2-1): GAGVSQTPSNKVTEKGKYVELRCDPISGHTALYWYRQSLGQGPEFLIYFQGTGAADDSGLPNDRFFAVRPEGSVSTLKIQRTERGDSAVYLCASSLRGPRELGPGGEQFFGPGTRLTVL.

This clone came up a few times. The chain recombines TRBV27 with TRBJ1-2; TRBD1 agrees at 7 bases. Unmatched junction bases numbered 13, after V lost 4 bases and J lost 8 bases. CDR3 length: 15 residues. Germline CDR1 reads MNHEY; CDR2 reads SMNVEV (reference sequence). This chain's CDR3 is CASSSLLRDRKGYTF. The CDR3 region has the DNA TGTGCCAGCAGTTCCCTCCTCCGGGACAGAAAAGGCTACACCTTC.

This clone was observed a handful of times. The chain recombines TRBV7-2 with TRBJ2-7; 9 bases agree with TRBD2. Unmatched junction bases numbered 8, after V lost 5 bases and J lost 3 bases. This CDR3 comprises 15 residues. Germline V gives CDR1 SGHTA, CDR2 FQGNSA. The CDR3 here is CASSPRTSAHYEQYF. The CDR3 DNA follows: TGTGCCAGCAGCCCAAGGACTAGCGCACACTACGAGCAGTACTTC.

V gene TRBV5-1 combines with J gene TRBJ2-1; TRBD2 matches 11 bases. Losses at the gene ends were 0 bases for V and 14 bases for J; bases not matched to a gene: 7. The length of the CDR3 is 14 residues. Germline lookup yields CDR1 SGHRS and CDR2 YFSETQ. CDR3 amino acids: CASSLGTSGSTKFF. The CDR3 DNA reads as TGCGCCAGCAGCTTGGGTACTAGCGGGAGTACGAAGTTCTTC.

The chain uses TRBV19 and TRBJ2-6; 8 bases line up with TRBD2. The germline gives CDR1 LNHDA, CDR2 SQIVND (reference sequence). V lost 6 bases to trimming and J lost 2 bases; unmatched junction nucleotides: 6. CDR3 length: 16 amino acids. The CDR3 here is CASSGRGGAGANVLTF. The CDR3 DNA is TGTGCCAGTAGCGGGAGGGGTGGGGCTGGGGCCAACGTCCTGACTTTC.

The CDR3 region has the DNA TGTGCCAGCAGCTTATTTCTTGCTACTAAGGTTACCTACAATGAGCAGTTCTTC. Translated: CASSLFLATKVTYNEQFF. V usage is TRBV7-6 and J usage is TRBJ2-1, with no clear D. The CDR3 consists of 18 residues. CDR1 is SGHVS and CDR2 is FNYEAQ in the germline V gene. V was trimmed by 2 bases and J by 2 bases, leaving 19 bases between them. Full variable domain (rest looked up from reference TRBV7-6 and TRBJ2-1): GAGVSQSPRYKVTKRGQDVALRCDPISGHVSLYWYRQALGQGPEFLTYFNYEAQQDKSGLPNDRFSAERPEGSISTLTIQRTEQRDSAMYRCASSLFLATKVTYNEQFFGPGTRLTVL.

The gene calls are TRBV6-5 and TRBJ1-1; tentative D call: TRBD1 (5 bases). This CDR3 region has 16 residues. The germline V and J ends were trimmed by 4 bases and 4 bases, with 19 bases remaining between them. CDR1 is MNHEY, CDR2 SVGAGI, per germline. In DNA form, the CDR3 reads TGTGCCAGCAGTTCTAGAACCGGGACTCAGGTCACTGAAGCTTTCTTT. This encodes CASSSRTGTQVTEAFF.

This rearrangement joins TRBV18 to TRBJ1-2; tentative D call: TRBD1 (5 bases). The CDR3 has 14 residues. V gave up 3 bases and J gave up 0 bases, with 8 bases separating them. Germline loops: CDR1 KGHSH, CDR2 LQKENI. Written as DNA, the CDR3 is TGTGCCAGCTCACCGACAGCCTCTAACTATGGCTACACCTTC. Translated, it gives CASSPTASNYGYTF. Full variable domain (rest looked up from reference TRBV18 and TRBJ1-2): NAGVMQNPRHLVRRRGQEARLRCSPMKGHSHVYWYRQLPEEGLKFMVYLQKENIIDESGMPKERFSAEFPKEGPSILRIQQVVRGDSAAYFCASSPTASNYGYTFGSGTRLTVV.

This clone is a singleton in its sample. The chain has TRBV10-3 and TRBJ2-7, with a tentative D call TRBD2 (6 bases). V lost 7 bases and J lost 8, with 15 bases in between. The CDR3 sequence is 12 residues long. Germline V gene sequence: CDR1 ENHRY, CDR2 SYGVKD. CDR3 loop: CAIMEASAKQYF. The CDR3, as DNA: TGTGCCATCATGGAGGCTAGCGCGAAGCAGTACTTC.

This rearrangement joins TRBV28 to TRBJ1-4; 8 nucleotides match TRBD1. CDR1 and CDR2 from the germline V gene are MDHEN and SYDVKM. This CDR3 contains 13 residues. V was clipped by 5 bases and J by 10 bases; unmatched bases: 6. This CDR3 is CASSLTTGGKLFF. The CDR3 DNA reads TGTGCCAGCAGTCTAACCACAGGGGGAAAACTGTTTTTT.

The chain links TRBV7-7 to TRBJ2-5, with 8 bases identical to TRBD1. Germline values: CDR1 SSHAT, CDR2 FNYEAQ (reference sequence). V was clipped by 5 bases and J by 5 bases; unmatched bases: 7. The CDR3 has 14 amino acids. The CDR3 here is CASSPQGAGETQYF. The CDR3 DNA follows: TGTGCCAGCAGCCCGCAGGGGGCTGGGGAGACCCAGTACTTC.

The J gene is TRBJ1-2, the V gene TRBV25-1; a weak D match, TRBD1 (5 bases). This CDR3 comprises 11 residues. Deletions cut 10 bases from V and 7 bases from J, with 13 bases between. The germline CDR1 and CDR2 sequences are MGHDK and SYGVNS. In DNA form, the CDR3 reads TGTGCCACCTCGTCAGGGTTTGGCTACACCTTC. This gives the protein CATSSGFGYTF.

The chain employs TRBV19 and TRBJ1-3; 9 bases align to TRBD1. Per germline, CDR1 LNHDA and CDR2 SQIVND (reference sequence). V lost 6 bases and J lost 2; bases outside the gene matches: 14. This CDR3 has 18 residues. The CDR3 coding sequence is TGTGCCAGTAGCTCAAAAGGGGGACAGGGAGCGACTGGAAACACCATATATTTT. Translation: CASSSKGGQGATGNTIYF.